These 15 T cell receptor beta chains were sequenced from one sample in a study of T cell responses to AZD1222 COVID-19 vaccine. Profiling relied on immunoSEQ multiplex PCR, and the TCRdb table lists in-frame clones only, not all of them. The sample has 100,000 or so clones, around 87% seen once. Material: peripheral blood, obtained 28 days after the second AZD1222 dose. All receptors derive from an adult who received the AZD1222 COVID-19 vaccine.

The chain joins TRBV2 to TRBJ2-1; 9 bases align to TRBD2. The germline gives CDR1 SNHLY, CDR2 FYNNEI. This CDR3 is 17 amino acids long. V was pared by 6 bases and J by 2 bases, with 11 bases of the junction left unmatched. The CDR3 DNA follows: TGTGCCAGCAGGGCCCCCCCGGGACTAGCAGCCTACAATGAGCAGTTCTTC. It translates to CASRAPPGLAAYNEQFF.

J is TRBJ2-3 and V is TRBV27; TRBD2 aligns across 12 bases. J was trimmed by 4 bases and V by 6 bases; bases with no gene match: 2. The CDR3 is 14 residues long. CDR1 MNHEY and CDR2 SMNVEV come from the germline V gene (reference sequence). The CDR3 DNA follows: TGTGCCAGCAGCCGACTAGCGGGAGCAGATACGCAGTATTTT. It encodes CASSRLAGADTQYF.

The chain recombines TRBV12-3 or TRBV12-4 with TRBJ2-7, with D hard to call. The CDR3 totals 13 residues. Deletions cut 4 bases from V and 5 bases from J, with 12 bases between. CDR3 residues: CASSWLPGNEQYF. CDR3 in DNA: TGTGCCAGCAGTTGGCTACCGGGCAACGAGCAGTACTTC.

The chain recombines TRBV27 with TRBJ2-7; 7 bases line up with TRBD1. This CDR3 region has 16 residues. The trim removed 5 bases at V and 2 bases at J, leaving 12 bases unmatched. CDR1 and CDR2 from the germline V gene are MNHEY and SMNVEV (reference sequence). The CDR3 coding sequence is TGTGCCAGCAGTCAATTCTCCGGGACAGTGACCTACGAGCAGTACTTC. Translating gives CASSQFSGTVTYEQYF.

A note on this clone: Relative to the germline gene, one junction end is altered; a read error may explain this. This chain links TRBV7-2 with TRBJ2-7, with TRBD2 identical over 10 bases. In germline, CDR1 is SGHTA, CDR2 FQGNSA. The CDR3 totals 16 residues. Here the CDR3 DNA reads TGTGCCAGCAGCTCATCCCTAGGGGCTAGCGGGAGAATTCCTGAGTTC. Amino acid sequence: CASSSSLGASGRIPEF.

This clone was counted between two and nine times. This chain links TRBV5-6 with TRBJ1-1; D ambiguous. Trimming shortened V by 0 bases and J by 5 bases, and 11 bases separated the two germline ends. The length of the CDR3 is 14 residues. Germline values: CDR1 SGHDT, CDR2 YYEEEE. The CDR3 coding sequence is TGTGCCAGCAGCTTGGGGGATCTAGAAACTGAAGCTTTCTTT. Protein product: CASSLGDLETEAFF.

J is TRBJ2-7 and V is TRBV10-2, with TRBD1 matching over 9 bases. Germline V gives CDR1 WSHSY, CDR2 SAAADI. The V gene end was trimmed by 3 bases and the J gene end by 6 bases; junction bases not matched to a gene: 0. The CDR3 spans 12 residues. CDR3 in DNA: TGCGCCAGCAGTGAACAGGGGGCCGAGCAGTACTTC. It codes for CASSEQGAEQYF.

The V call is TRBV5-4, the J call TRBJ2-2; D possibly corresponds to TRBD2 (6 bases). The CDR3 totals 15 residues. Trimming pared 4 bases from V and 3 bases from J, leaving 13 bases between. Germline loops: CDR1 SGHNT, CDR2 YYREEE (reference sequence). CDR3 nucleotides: TGTGCCAGCAGCGACCGGGACTTCCACACCGGGGAGCTGTTTTTT. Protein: CASSDRDFHTGELFF. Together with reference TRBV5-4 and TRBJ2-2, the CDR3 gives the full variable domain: ETGVTQSPTHLIKTRGQQVTLRCSSQSGHNTVSWYQQALGQGPQFIFQYYREEENGRGNFPPRFSGLQFPNYSSELNVNALELDDSALYLCASSDRDFHTGELFFGEGSRLTVL.

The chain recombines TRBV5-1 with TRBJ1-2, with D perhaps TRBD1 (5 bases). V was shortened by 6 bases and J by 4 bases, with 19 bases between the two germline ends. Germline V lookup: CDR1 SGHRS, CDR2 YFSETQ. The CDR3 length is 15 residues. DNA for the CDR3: TGCGCCAGCACCTTTGGGGCAGAACGACCCTATGGCTACACCTTC. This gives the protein CASTFGAERPYGYTF.

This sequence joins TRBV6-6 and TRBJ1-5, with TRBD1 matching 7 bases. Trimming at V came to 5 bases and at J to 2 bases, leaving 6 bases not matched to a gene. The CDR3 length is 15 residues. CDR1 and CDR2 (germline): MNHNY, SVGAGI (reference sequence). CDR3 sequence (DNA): TGTGCCAGCAGTCGTACTGGGACAGGCAATCAGCCCCAGCATTTT. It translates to CASSRTGTGNQPQHF.

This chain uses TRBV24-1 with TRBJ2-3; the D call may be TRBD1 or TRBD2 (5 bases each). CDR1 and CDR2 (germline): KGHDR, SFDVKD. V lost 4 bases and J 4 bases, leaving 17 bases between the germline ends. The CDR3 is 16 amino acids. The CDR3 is CATSDPGLLGADTQYF. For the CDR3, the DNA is TGTGCCACCAGTGACCCCGGACTCCTGGGGGCAGATACGCAGTATTTT.

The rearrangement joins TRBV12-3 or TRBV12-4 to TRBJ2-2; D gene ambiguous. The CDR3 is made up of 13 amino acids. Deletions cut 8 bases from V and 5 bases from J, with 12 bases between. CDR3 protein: CASWMSGTGELFF. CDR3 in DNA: TGTGCCAGCTGGATGAGTGGGACCGGGGAGCTGTTTTTT.

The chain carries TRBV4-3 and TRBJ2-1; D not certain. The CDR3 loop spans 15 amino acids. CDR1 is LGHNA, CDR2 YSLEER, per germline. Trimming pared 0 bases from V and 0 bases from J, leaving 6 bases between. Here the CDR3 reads CASSQDQSSYNEQFF. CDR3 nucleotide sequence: TGCGCCAGCAGCCAAGATCAGAGCTCCTACAATGAGCAGTTCTTC.

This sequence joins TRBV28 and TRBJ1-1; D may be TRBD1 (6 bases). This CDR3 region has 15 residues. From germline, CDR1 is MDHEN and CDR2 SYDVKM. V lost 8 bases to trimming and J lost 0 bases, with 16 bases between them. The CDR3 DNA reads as TGTGCCAGCGCCCGGGGGGGCGCGATGAACACTGAAGCTTTCTTT. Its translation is CASARGGAMNTEAFF.

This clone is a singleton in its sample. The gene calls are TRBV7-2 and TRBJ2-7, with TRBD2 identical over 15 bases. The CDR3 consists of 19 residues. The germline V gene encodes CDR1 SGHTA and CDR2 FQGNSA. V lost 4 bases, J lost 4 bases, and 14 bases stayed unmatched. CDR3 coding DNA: TGTGCCAGCAGCTCTGGACTAGCGGGAGGGGACGGTCGACCTTACGAGCAGTACTTC. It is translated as CASSSGLAGGDGRPYEQYF.